This T cell receptor (beta chain) emerged from a study of beta chain features in type 1 diabetes. Regarding the study as a whole: Equally in patients and controls, shorter templates might have been favored by PCR. A moderate, significant TCRB CDR3 shortening appeared in type 1 diabetes across four CD4+ subsets.

This clone was observed a few times. The antigen is unknown. Trimming left V 4 bases short and J 4 bases short, with 17 bases between. Germline CDR1 reads SGHDN; CDR2 reads FVKESK. This CDR3 comprises 17 residues. Expressed TCRB transcripts were sequenced after all isolated RNA was converted to cDNA. The data were produced by immunoSEQ multiplex PCR, yet TCRdb's version contains in-frame clones alone and is incomplete. Of about 340,000 clones listed, approximately 15% were seen once; the top ten hold about 0.016%. The chain links TRBV14 to TRBJ2-6, with TRBD2 as a possible D gene (5 bases). Material for sequencing was naive CD4+ T cells from blood. The TCR was taken from a woman younger than 35 with type 1 diabetes. The DNA of the CDR3 is TGTGCCAGCAGCCCCCGTCCCCCGGGAACCGGGGCCAACGTCCTGACTTTC. Amino acid sequence: CASSPRPPGTGANVLTF. Combining the CDR3 with reference TRBV14 and TRBJ2-6 gives the whole variable domain EAGVTQFPSHSVIEKGQTVTLRCDPISGHDNLYWYRRVMGKEIKFLLHFVKESKQDESGMPNNRFLAERTGGTYSTLKVQPAELEDSGVYFCASSPRPPGTGANVLTFGAGSRLTVL.